Reported below is one T cell receptor (beta chain). This clone's antigen is unknown. No quality values exist for individual bases; no much larger clone is one base distant. This sample was included in a study of CD8 T cells in ankylosing spondylitis (dated by TCRdb to between 2016 and 2019). General notes on the study: The study profiled T cell receptor beta repertoires in healthy donors and ankylosing spondylitis patients to find disease-linked TCR variants. The full study cohort comprised around 25 ankylosing spondylitis patients and approximately 100 healthy donors. Peripheral blood was sampled, and synovial fluid was additionally collected from ankylosing spondylitis patients.

The instrument was an Illumina HiSeq 2500. Quantitative 5'-RACE with molecular barcodes was used to prepare TCR beta libraries. As for how the authors treated the data: Disease-linked TCR variants were identified with a new computational method built on a probabilistic model of VDJ rearrangement. TCRdb reprocessed the public reads (quality trimming at Q25 with fastp, clone calling with MiXCR) and kept in-frame beta chains. Rows with one shared CDR3 protein collapse into an entry with the most common genes and DNA. Here the V and J calls rest on TCRdb's processing, not on the authors' analysis. For this sample there are about 390,000 distinct CDR3 sequences; 20% to 25% appear just once. The ten largest clones capture 15% to 20% of the sample. What the research found in general, with its limitations: The disease-linked clones were reported to be significantly enriched in matched synovial fluid samples from ankylosing spondylitis patients. A TCR beta motif made up of roughly eight highly homologous amino acid variants appeared to be characteristic of blood from ankylosing spondylitis patients. A CD8+ phenotype was shown by the disease-linked clones, which were found at relatively low frequencies in peripheral blood. Some motif variants had previously been reported in the synovial fluid and blood of reactive arthritis patients, which suggests shared mechanisms of disease initiation.

Taken from cysteine to phenylalanine, the CDR3 has 16 residues. Only the CDR3 DNA is retained, 48 bases long and in frame from the first base. V is pruned by 7 bases and J by 9 bases, leaving 12 bases of the junction without a gene match. The sequence was collected from a male donor with ankylosing spondylitis. Rearrangement joined TRBV12-3 or TRBV12-4 to TRBJ2-2; 12 central nucleotides agree with TRBD1. The sequenced material came from blood, either unsorted or a sorted T cell fraction (not recorded which). The nucleotide sequence reads as follows: TGTGCCAGCATCCCGGCCGGGACAGGGGGCCTCAGGGAGCTGTTTTTT. Translated, it reads CASIPAGTGGLRELFF.